This T cell receptor beta chain emerged from a study of T cell repertoires in cytomegalovirus infection. About the study: CMV infection together with matching HLA type was indicated by public TCR beta signatures. General study results and limits: Frequencies of public TCR beta families were cumulated, and this identified carriers of CMV plus the relevant HLA. HLA-C-restricted CMV-specific TCR beta clonotypes were dominant in the ex vivo response.

The CDR3 spans 13 residues. Trimming removed 2 bases at V and 11 bases at J, with 12 bases between. From germline, CDR1 is SGHVS and CDR2 FNYEAQ. A note on this clonotype: The target antigen is unknown.

Each CDR3 protein is one row after TCRdb ran MiXCR on the reads. Of approximately 250,000 distinct CDR3 sequences listed, roughly 23% were seen once; the top ten hold 15% to 20%. The TCR comes from a human donor in good health (CMV status not recorded). Some clones in this sample may be carry-over from other donors' samples. This chain connects TRBV7-6 to TRBJ2-2; the D is unclear. Sample: CD8+ T cells from PBMCs. The CDR3 reads CASSLIGLPELFF. The CDR3 DNA is TGTGCCAGCAGCTTAATCGGCCTGCCTGAGCTGTTTTTT.